Listed below are T cell receptor beta chains from one sample, sequenced in a study of blood T cell repertoires in COVID-19. Using immunoSEQ multiplex PCR, the repertoire was profiled, and TCRdb retains in-frame clones only, with some absent. The repertoire holds some 260,000 clones, 70% to 90% seen once, with around 3.3% in the top ten. The sequencing input was peripheral blood. Receptors originate from a man between 18 and 29 years old with active or convalescent COVID-19. Both conserved end residues are part of each CDR3. A D gene is named only where the DNA matches it firmly. For some rows the clone size is stated as once, few or many, or as a class when expanded; others skip it.

>TRBV10-3|-|once|TRBJ1-2
TGTGCCATCAAGGACAGTCGCTATGGCTACACCTTC
CAIKDSRYGYTF
>TRBV9|-|-|TRBJ1-2
TGTGCCAGCAGCGATCGCAGGGGCTATGGCTACACCTTC
CASSDRRGYGYTF
>TRBV11-2|TRBD1|-|TRBJ1-2
TGTGCCAGCAGCGACAGACAACAGGGGGGCATTTTCTATGGCTACACCTTC
CASSDRQQGGIFYGYTF
>TRBV11-2|TRBD1|-|TRBJ1-2
TGTGCCAGCAGCACCTCTCCGGGACAGGGGGGGTATAGCTATGGCTACACCTTC
CASSTSPGQGGYSYGYTF
>TRBV18|-|-|TRBJ1-2
TGTGCCAGCTCAACGGGGGGTTTCGATGGCTACACCTTC
CASSTGGFDGYTF
>TRBV5-4|-|-|TRBJ1-2
TGTGCCAGCAGCTGGGACAACGGCTATGGCTACACCTTC
CASSWDNGYGYTF
>TRBV4-1|TRBD1|-|TRBJ2-7
TGCGCCAGCAGCCTGAGGGTTGATGGGGACAGACCATACGAGCAGTACTTC
CASSLRVDGDRPYEQYF
>TRBV9|-|-|TRBJ2-7
TGTGCCAGCAGCGTATCCCAGGGGACGGCCTACGAGCAGTACTTC
CASSVSQGTAYEQYF
>TRBV9|TRBD2|-|TRBJ2-1
TGTGCCAGCAGCGCGGGACTAGCGGGAGGTTCCTTTACAAGTGAGCAGTTCTTC
CASSAGLAGGSFTSEQFF
>TRBV5-1|TRBD1|once|TRBJ1-2
TGCGCCAGCACCCCACAGGGGGCGGAGGGCTACACCTTC
CASTPQGAEGYTF
>TRBV30|TRBD1|-|TRBJ1-2
TGTGCCTGGAGACTAGGGGGCGGGATTAACTATGGCTACACCTTC
CAWRLGGGINYGYTF
>TRBV7-8|-|-|TRBJ1-5
TGTGCCAGCAGCTTCGGGGGTACCCAGCCCCAGCATTTT
CASSFGGTQPQHF
>TRBV5-4|-|-|TRBJ1-6
TGTGCCAGCAGCTTACTCGACAGCTCCTCACCCCTCCACTTT
CASSLLDSSSPLHF
>TRBV2|TRBD1|-|TRBJ1-2
TGTGCCACACAGGGGCGGGGTAGCTATGGCTACACCTTC
CATQGRGSYGYTF
>TRBV18|TRBD1|-|TRBJ1-2
TGTGCCAGCTCACCACCGGGACAGGGATTGTATGGCTACACCTTC
CASSPPGQGLYGYTF
>TRBV5-1|TRBD2|few|TRBJ2-1
TGCGCCAGCAGCTTATTTAGCGGGGGGGCCTACAATGAGCAGTTCTTC
CASSLFSGGAYNEQFF
>TRBV27|TRBD2|-|TRBJ2-7
TGTGCCAGCAGTTTTTTACGCGGGACTAGCGGGAGTCTCAGGGACGAGCAGTACTTC
CASSFLRGTSGSLRDEQYF
>TRBV3-1/TRBV3-2|-|-|TRBJ1-1
TGTGCCAGCAGCCAAGACACGAGGCAGGGGCCTCATGAAGCTTTCTTT
CASSQDTRQGPHEAFF
>TRBV15|TRBD1|-|TRBJ1-6
TGTGCCACCAGCACAGGACAGGGGAGTTTTTCACCCCTCCACTTT
CATSTGQGSFSPLHF
>TRBV4-2|TRBD2|-|TRBJ2-1
TGTGCCAGCAGCCAAGAGATACCGGGACTAGCGGGGGAGGCCTACAATGAGCAGTTCTTC
CASSQEIPGLAGEAYNEQFF
>TRBV18|TRBD2|-|TRBJ2-7
TGTGCCAGCTCACGGGGTTTTACTAGCGGGGATTACGAGCAGTACTTC
CASSRGFTSGDYEQYF
>TRBV6-5|TRBD1|-|TRBJ1-6
TGTGCCAGCAGTCGAAGCCGGGACAGGGAGGTACCCCTCCACTTT
CASSRSRDREVPLHF
>TRBV5-4|-|once|TRBJ2-3
TGTGCCAGCAGCAAGTATATAGCGGCTAGCACAGATACGCAGTATTTT
CASSKYIAASTDTQYF
>TRBV9|TRBD2|once|TRBJ2-1
TGTGCCAGCAGCGTAGGACTAGCGGGCTACAAGGGCAATGAGCAGTTCTTC
CASSVGLAGYKGNEQFF
>TRBV27|-|-|TRBJ2-2
TGTGCCAGCAGGACAGGGGGCGGGGGGGGACCCGGGGAGCTGTTTTTT
CASRTGGGGGPGELFF
>TRBV28|-|-|TRBJ1-5
TGTGCCAGCAGTCCCGTACCGCGGCCCCAGCATTTT
CASSPVPRPQHF
>TRBV18|TRBD1|-|TRBJ1-4
TGTGCCAGCTCACCACCAGTCGGGACAGGCGGTGAAAAACTGTTTTTT
CASSPPVGTGGEKLFF
>TRBV5-1|-|once|TRBJ2-5
TGCGCCAGCAGCGCCGGGGGACGATGGGAGACCCAGTACTTC
CASSAGGRWETQYF
>TRBV5-1|-|-|TRBJ1-6
TGCGCCAGCAGCTTGGAGCAGGGAGGTAGATCACCCCTCCACTTT
CASSLEQGGRSPLHF
>TRBV5-1|TRBD2|-|TRBJ2-1
TGCGCCAGCAGCTTTGTAGCGGGGGCCTACAATGAGCAGTTCTTC
CASSFVAGAYNEQFF
>TRBV19|TRBD2|-|TRBJ2-7
TGTGCCAGTAGTAGGGGACTACTCGGCAACGAGCAGTACTTC
CASSRGLLGNEQYF
>TRBV5-5|-|-|TRBJ1-6
TGTGCCAGCGGCATTGGGGGCAGCGTTTCACCCCTCCACTTT
CASGIGGSVSPLHF
>TRBV28|-|-|TRBJ1-6
TGTGCCAGCAGTTCCTCCAGGGGAAATCCTCTCTCTTGGTCACCCCTCCACTTT
CASSSSRGNPLSWSPLHF
>TRBV2|TRBD2|-|TRBJ2-5
TGTGCCAGCAAAGCGGGGGTGCAAGAGACCCAGTACTTC
CASKAGVQETQYF
>TRBV3-1/TRBV3-2|-|-|TRBJ2-5
TGTGCCAGCAGCCAAGTCCAGGGGACCCAGTACTTC
CASSQVQGTQYF
>TRBV20-1|TRBD1|-|TRBJ2-3
TGCAGTGCGAGTACCGGGACAGGGGGCTTTAATACGCAGTATTTT
CSASTGTGGFNTQYF
>TRBV5-4|-|-|TRBJ1-6
TGTGCCAGCAGCTTGGAGATGGCGGGGAATTCACCCCTCCACTTT
CASSLEMAGNSPLHF
>TRBV12-3/TRBV12-4|-|-|TRBJ2-7
TGTGCCAGCAGCCCCGACAGGCCCTACGAGCAGTACTTC
CASSPDRPYEQYF
>TRBV2|-|-|TRBJ1-1
TGTGCCAGCAGGGCTTTTTCAGGGAACACTGAAGCTTTCTTT
CASRAFSGNTEAFF
>TRBV4-3|-|-|TRBJ1-1
TGCGCCAGCAGCCAAGACCTTACTGGTGTGAACACTGAAGCTTTCTTT
CASSQDLTGVNTEAFF
>TRBV19|-|-|TRBJ1-2
TGTGCCAGTAGTATCCAGCAGGGGTTCTATGGCTACACCTTC
CASSIQQGFYGYTF
>TRBV4-1|TRBD2|-|TRBJ2-1
TGCGCCAGCAGCCAAGGGAGCATAGCGGGGAGACGGCACAATGAGCAGTTCTTC
CASSQGSIAGRRHNEQFF
>TRBV6-4|-|-|TRBJ1-1
TGTGCCAGTCGGGACTCGTATAGGTCAAGAAACACTGAAGCTTTCTTT
CASRDSYRSRNTEAFF
>TRBV20-1|-|-|TRBJ1-2
TGCAGTGCCCTTAGTAACTATGGCTACACCTTC
CSALSNYGYTF
>TRBV5-1|-|-|TRBJ2-5
TGCGCCAGCAGCTCTCCTGGGGCACCCGAGACCCAGTACTTC
CASSSPGAPETQYF
>TRBV19|-|-|TRBJ1-5
TGTGCCAGTAGTATCGGGGGTTGGAGCAATCAGCCCCAGCATTTT
CASSIGGWSNQPQHF